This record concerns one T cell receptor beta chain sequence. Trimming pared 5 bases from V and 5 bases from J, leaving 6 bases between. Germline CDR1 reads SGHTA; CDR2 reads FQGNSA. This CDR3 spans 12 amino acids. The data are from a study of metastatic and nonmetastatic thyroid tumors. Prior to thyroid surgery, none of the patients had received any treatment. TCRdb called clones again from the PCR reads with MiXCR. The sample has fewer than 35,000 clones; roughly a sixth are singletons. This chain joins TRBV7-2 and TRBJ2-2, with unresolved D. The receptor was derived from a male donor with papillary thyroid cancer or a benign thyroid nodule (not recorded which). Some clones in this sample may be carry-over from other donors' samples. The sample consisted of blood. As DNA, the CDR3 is TGTGCCAGCAGCCTCCTTACCGGGGAGCTGTTTTTT. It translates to CASSLLTGELFF.